The rows below give T cell receptor beta chains drawn from one sample of a study of cytomegalovirus exposure and HLA in healthy donors. TCRdb's table, derived via immunoSEQ multiplex PCR, lists solely in-frame clones and lacks some. This table holds about 150,000 clones, around three quarters found once. The specimen sequenced was PBMCs. The receptor set was obtained from a male donor in good health and CMV-seronegative. Both conserved end residues are part of each CDR3. The order of the fields is V gene, D gene, J gene, clone size, CDR3 protein, CDR3 DNA. D genes are given only for firm matches. Some rows mark clone size as missing; the rest say once, few, many or name a class of expanded clone.

TRBV15	.	TRBJ1-6	.	CATSRGGGLNSPLHF	TGTGCCACCAGCAGAGGGGGGGGTCTTAATTCACCCCTCCACTTT
TRBV7-9	TRBD2	TRBJ2-3	.	CASSPRTSGGAYTDTQYF	TGTGCCAGCAGCCCTCGGACTAGCGGGGGGGCGTACACAGATACGCAGTATTTT
TRBV27	.	TRBJ1-5	few	CASSLSPYQPQHF	TGTGCCAGCAGTTTATCTCCGTATCAGCCCCAGCATTTT
TRBV7-3	TRBD2	TRBJ2-2	.	CASSRLAGERTGELFF	TGTGCCAGCAGCCGACTAGCGGGAGAACGCACCGGGGAGCTGTTTTTT
TRBV7-2	TRBD2	TRBJ2-7	once	CASSSRMGGEQYF	TGTGCCAGCAGCTCAAGAATGGGGGGGGAGCAGTACTTC
TRBV7-2	TRBD2	TRBJ2-1	.	CASSLAGRGALSNEQFF	TGTGCCAGCAGCTTAGCAGGGCGGGGGGCTTTATCCAATGAGCAGTTCTTC
TRBV28	.	TRBJ1-1	.	CASSFAGRFTEAFF	TGTGCCAGCAGTTTTGCAGGGCGGTTCACTGAAGCTTTCTTT
TRBV7-3	.	TRBJ2-1	.	CASSRDRQTYNEQFF	TGTGCCAGCAGCCGCGACAGACAAACTTACAATGAGCAGTTCTTC
TRBV15	TRBD2	TRBJ2-5	.	CATSRVIGLAGGFQETQYF	TGTGCCACCAGCAGAGTTATAGGGCTAGCGGGAGGATTCCAAGAGACCCAGTACTTC
TRBV6-1	TRBD1	TRBJ2-7	.	CASSEGPGQAYEQYF	TGTGCCAGCAGTGAAGGGCCGGGACAGGCCTACGAGCAGTACTTC
TRBV7-2	TRBD1	TRBJ1-5	.	CASSLDRDQPQHF	TGTGCCAGCAGCCTGGACAGGGATCAGCCCCAGCATTTT
TRBV29-1	TRBD1	TRBJ2-7	.	CSGLYRGSYEQYF	TGCAGCGGACTATACAGGGGATCCTACGAGCAGTACTTC
TRBV18	.	TRBJ2-7	few	CASSSQYEQYF	TGTGCCAGCTCATCTCAGTACGAGCAGTACTTC
TRBV4-1	TRBD2	TRBJ2-1	.	CASRQTSGGGNEQFF	TGCGCCAGCAGGCAAACTAGCGGGGGTGGTAATGAGCAGTTCTTC
TRBV5-8	.	TRBJ2-7	.	CASSLEAGHYEQYF	TGTGCCAGCAGCTTGGAGGCAGGGCATTACGAGCAGTACTTC
TRBV15	TRBD1	TRBJ1-6	.	CATSRDGGQSYSPLHF	TGTGCCACCAGCAGAGATGGGGGACAGTCATATTCACCCCTCCACTTT
TRBV7-8	.	TRBJ1-4	.	CASSLVSGKRSEKLFF	TGTGCCAGCAGCTTAGTTTCGGGAAAGAGGAGTGAAAAACTGTTTTTT
TRBV7-8	TRBD1	TRBJ2-7	.	CANSFPGGFNYEQYF	TGTGCCAACAGCTTCCCAGGGGGCTTTAATTACGAGCAGTACTTC
TRBV14	TRBD1	TRBJ1-4	.	CASTWTGVNEKLFF	TGTGCCAGCACCTGGACAGGAGTTAATGAAAAACTGTTTTTT
TRBV7-9	.	TRBJ1-5	.	CASSSQSGSNQPQHF	TGTGCCAGCAGCTCTCAGTCGGGGAGCAATCAGCCCCAGCATTTT
TRBV5-1	TRBD1	TRBJ2-7	.	CASTTGDRPYEQYF	TGCGCCAGCACTACGGGGGACAGGCCCTACGAGCAGTACTTC
TRBV7-6	.	TRBJ1-1	.	CASSFLAVGVNTEAFF	TGTGCCAGCAGCTTCCTCGCGGTCGGAGTGAACACTGAAGCTTTCTTT
TRBV5-5	TRBD1	TRBJ1-5	.	CASSIGTGDGYSNQPQHF	TGTGCCAGCAGCATTGGGACAGGGGATGGGTATAGCAATCAGCCCCAGCATTTT
TRBV11-1	.	TRBJ2-2	.	CASSLLNGELFF	TGTGCCAGCAGCCTGTTAAACGGGGAGCTGTTTTTT
TRBV27	.	TRBJ2-7	once	CAGSFGGSYEQYF	TGTGCCGGCAGTTTCGGGGGCTCCTACGAGCAGTACTTC
TRBV28	.	TRBJ2-5	.	CASSYSAQETQYF	TGTGCCAGCAGTTACTCCGCCCAAGAGACCCAGTACTTC
TRBV30	TRBD1	TRBJ1-4	.	CAWSVQGEELFF	TGTGCCTGGAGTGTACAGGGGGAAGAACTGTTTTTT
TRBV4-3	.	TRBJ2-3	.	CASSHGEASTDTQYF	TGCGCCAGCAGCCACGGGGAGGCCAGCACAGATACGCAGTATTTT
TRBV5-6	.	TRBJ2-7	few	CASSVGPGAYEQYF	TGTGCCAGCAGCGTGGGGCCAGGGGCCTACGAGCAGTACTTC
TRBV28	.	TRBJ1-1	.	CASNAGTEAFF	TGTGCCAGCAACGCGGGCACTGAAGCTTTCTTT
TRBV4-3	TRBD1	TRBJ2-7	.	CASSHDWTGLYEQYF	TGCGCCAGCAGCCATGACTGGACAGGGCTCTACGAGCAGTACTTC
TRBV20-1	.	TRBJ2-5	few	CSAREETQYF	TGCAGTGCGCGGGAAGAGACCCAGTACTTC
TRBV6-1	TRBD1	TRBJ1-6	.	CASSEASGGMFNSPLHF	TGTGCCAGCAGTGAAGCTTCAGGGGGCATGTTTAATTCACCCCTCCACTTT
TRBV11-2	TRBD2	TRBJ2-1	.	CASSLDSPSGGTLLVNEQFF	TGTGCCAGCAGCTTAGATAGTCCTAGCGGGGGGACTCTTTTGGTCAATGAGCAGTTCTTC
TRBV27	.	TRBJ2-2	.	CASSFGGGTNTGELFF	TGTGCCAGCAGTTTTGGGGGCGGTACGAACACCGGGGAGCTGTTTTTT
TRBV9	TRBD2	TRBJ2-2	once	CASSPRGDANTGELFF	TGTGCCAGCAGCCCGCGGGGGGACGCAAACACCGGGGAGCTGTTTTTT
TRBV11-2	TRBD1	TRBJ1-5	.	CASSTGQGSNQPQHF	TGTGCCAGCAGTACGGGACAGGGTTCCAATCAGCCCCAGCATTTT
TRBV5-1	.	TRBJ2-1	.	CASSLVGGNEQFF	TGCGCCAGCAGCTTGGTCGGGGGTAATGAGCAGTTCTTC
TRBV5-4	TRBD1	TRBJ1-2	.	CASRKAGGFYGYTF	TGTGCCAGCAGAAAGGCAGGGGGCTTCTATGGCTACACCTTC
TRBV19	TRBD1	TRBJ1-5	.	CASSIPGGDQPQHF	TGTGCCAGTAGTATACCAGGGGGCGATCAGCCCCAGCATTTT
TRBV5-4	TRBD1	TRBJ1-1	.	CASSLGTGGPEDTEAFF	TGTGCCAGCAGCTTGGGGACAGGGGGCCCCGAGGACACTGAAGCTTTCTTT
TRBV28	.	TRBJ2-7	.	CASISSERTYEQYF	TGTGCCAGCATCTCATCGGAGCGAACCTACGAGCAGTACTTC